Each of the 6 T cell receptor beta chains below was sequenced from the same sample in a study of T cells after somatic rescue of genetic block. TCRdb's table, derived via immunoSEQ multiplex PCR, lists solely in-frame clones and lacks some. The sample consists of about 120,000 clones, 90% to 95% of them appearing once. Sequencing was done on a sample of peripheral blood mononuclear cells (PBMCs). The receptors were gathered from a woman between 18 and 30 years old.

This chain joins TRBV29-1 and TRBJ2-7; a weak D match, TRBD1 (5 bases). V lost 1 base, J lost 0 bases, and 7 bases lay in between. The CDR3 has 13 residues. The germline gives CDR1 SQVTM, CDR2 ANQGSEA. The CDR3 DNA reads TGCAGCGTTGAAGCAGGGCCCTCCTACGAGCAGTACTTC. Its translation is CSVEAGPSYEQYF.

The V and J genes are TRBV29-1 and TRBJ2-7, with D tentatively TRBD1 or TRBD2 (5 bases each). Germline V lookup: CDR1 SQVTM, CDR2 ANQGSEA. V shed 4 bases and J shed 0 bases, with 16 bases lying between them. CDR3 length: 15 residues. The CDR3 protein is CSVVRTGLSSYEQYF. The CDR3 coding sequence is TGCAGCGTTGTCCGAACAGGACTCAGCTCCTACGAGCAGTACTTC.

The chain employs TRBV28 and TRBJ2-7; no clear D. The germline V gene encodes CDR1 MDHEN and CDR2 SYDVKM. V lost 5 bases and J lost 5, with 13 bases in between. The CDR3 is 13 residues long. The CDR3 loop reads CASSPQDRHEQYF. DNA of the CDR3: TGTGCCAGCAGTCCCCAGGACCGGCACGAGCAGTACTTC.

The rearrangement uses TRBV5-1 and TRBJ2-3; tentatively, D is TRBD1 or TRBD2 (6 bases each). Germline CDR1 and CDR2: SGHRS and YFSETQ. Trimming took off 7 bases at V and 5 bases at J, with 17 bases between the two ends. CDR3 length: 14 residues. This CDR3 is CASGPGEGGDTQYF. CDR3 DNA: TGCGCCAGCGGGCCGGGGGAAGGGGGAGATACGCAGTATTTT.

The chain carries TRBV4-3 and TRBJ2-1; TRBD2 might be the D (5 bases). With 0 bases removed from V and 8 bases from J, the gap between germline ends came to 23 bases. This CDR3 contains 18 residues. Germline V CDR1 and CDR2: LGHNA, YSLEER. CDR3 coding DNA: TGCGCCAGCAGCCAAGATTCGGCTAGCAATCTTCGTAACCATGAGCAGTTCTTC. This codes for CASSQDSASNLRNHEQFF.

This chain links TRBV30 with TRBJ2-3; 9 nucleotides match TRBD2. This CDR3 comprises 15 residues. Germline V lookup: CDR1 GTSNPN, CDR2 SVGIG (reference sequence). V lost 2 bases, J lost 3 bases, and 6 bases stayed unmatched. Here the CDR3 reads CAWSRVAGETDTQYF. The CDR3 nucleotides read TGTGCCTGGAGTCGCGTAGCGGGGGAAACAGATACGCAGTATTTT.